The 20 T cell receptor beta chains in this list originate from one sample, sequenced in a study of identifying expanded T cells in peripheral blood. The assay was immunoSEQ multiplex PCR, and TCRdb's table has in-frame clones only and misses some. This sample has about 100,000 clones, with approximately 83% found just once. Sequencing used blood. The receptors derive from a person aged 18 to 70 in good health.

The chain is built from TRBV12-5 and TRBJ2-3, with 7 bases fitting TRBD2. Germline CDR1 LGHNT, CDR2 FRNRAP. J gave up 4 bases and V 7 bases, and 11 bases lay outside the gene matches. The CDR3 has 15 amino acids. CDR3 amino acids: CASVPLGGRPDTQYF. The CDR3 nucleotides are TGTGCTAGTGTCCCCCTGGGGGGGAGGCCAGATACGCAGTATTTT.

The J gene is TRBJ1-2, the V gene TRBV9; D is uncertain. Trimming cost V 0 bases and J 5 bases, with 29 bases left between them. CDR1 and CDR2 (germline): SGDLS, YYNGEE. This CDR3 is built from 20 residues. The CDR3: CASSVGGQRVGPRWGYGYTF. The CDR3 nucleotides read TGTGCCAGCAGCGTAGGAGGGCAGCGGGTTGGGCCCCGGTGGGGATATGGCTACACCTTC.

CDR3 DNA sequence: TGCGCCAGCAGTGTGGGGACAGAGAACTACAATGAGCAGTTCTTC. Translating it yields CASSVGTENYNEQFF. The V gene is TRBV10-1, the J gene TRBJ2-1, with TRBD1 matching 7 bases. The germline V gene has CDR1 WNHNN and CDR2 SYGVQD (reference sequence). This CDR3 region has 15 residues. The ends lost 4 bases at V and 3 bases at J; junction bases unmatched: 6.

The chain carries TRBV4-2 and TRBJ1-5; no definite D call. Germline V gives CDR1 LGHNA, CDR2 YNFKEQ. Trimming cost V 0 bases and J 2 bases, with 23 bases left between them. CDR3 length: 20 amino acids. For the CDR3, the DNA is TGTGCCAGCAGCCAAGATTGGGGAAGCGGGCGGACCTCCGGCAATCAGCCCCAGCATTTT. Amino acids: CASSQDWGSGRTSGNQPQHF.

The chain uses TRBV5-1 and TRBJ2-5, with a possible D match to TRBD2 (5 bases). Germline loops: CDR1 SGHRS, CDR2 YFSETQ. There are 15 residues in the CDR3. V was shortened by 0 bases and J by 2 bases, with 11 bases between the two germline ends. CDR3 DNA sequence: TGCGCCAGCAGCTTGGGAGGGCCCTTACAAGAGACCCAGTACTTC. The encoded protein is CASSLGGPLQETQYF.

The chain links TRBV7-2 to TRBJ1-3; D uncertain. In germline, CDR1 is SGHTA, CDR2 FQGNSA. The CDR3 is 15 residues long. Trimming pared 5 bases from V and 0 bases from J, leaving 11 bases between. The CDR3 protein is CASSAMGFSGNTIYF. CDR3 nucleotide sequence: TGTGCCAGCAGCGCGATGGGGTTCTCTGGAAACACCATATATTTT.

The rearrangement uses TRBV5-6 and TRBJ1-5; D is perhaps TRBD1 (5 bases). There are 15 residues in the CDR3. Germline CDR1 reads SGHDT; CDR2 reads YYEEEE. The V end was cut by 1 base, the J end by 3 bases, with 11 bases between. In DNA form, the CDR3 reads TGTGCCAGCAGCTTGTTTCAAGGGGTCAATCAGCCCCAGCATTTT. Translating it yields CASSLFQGVNQPQHF. The whole variable domain, remainder taken from reference TRBV5-6 and TRBJ1-5, is DAGVTQSPTHLIKTRGQQVTLRCSPKSGHDTVSWYQQALGQGPQFIFQYYEEEERQRGNFPDRFSGHQFPNYSSELNVNALLLGDSALYLCASSLFQGVNQPQHFGDGTRLSIL.

This chain uses TRBV5-8 with TRBJ1-2; 8 bases line up with TRBD1. With V trimmed by 0 bases and J by 3 bases, 7 bases remained unmatched. Germline values: CDR1 SGHTS, CDR2 YDEGEE. The CDR3 extends over 16 amino acids. In DNA form, the CDR3 reads TGTGCCAGCAGCTTGGAGCCGGGACAGGTCTACTATGGCTACACCTTC. It translates to CASSLEPGQVYYGYTF.

The V gene is TRBV27, the J gene TRBJ1-1; D ambiguous. Germline values: CDR1 MNHEY, CDR2 SMNVEV (reference sequence). The CDR3 spans 16 residues. Trimming cost V 4 bases and J 3 bases, with 18 bases left between them. The CDR3 nucleotides are TGTGCCAGCAGTTCCGCCTCTATGAGGAAGGACACTGAAGCTTTCTTT. Protein sequence: CASSSASMRKDTEAFF.

The table lists this clone with a count of one. V gene TRBV13 combines with J gene TRBJ2-1; 7 nucleotides align to TRBD1. CDR1 and CDR2 from the germline V gene are PRHDT and FYEKMQ (reference sequence). The V gene end was trimmed by 4 bases and the J gene end by 4 bases; junction bases not matched to a gene: 10. The CDR3 length is 16 residues. The CDR3, as DNA: TGTGCCAGCAGCTCTCTCCCGACAGGGTTTTACAATGAGCAGTTCTTC. This sequence encodes CASSSLPTGFYNEQFF.

This clone was observed a handful of times. The chain recombines TRBV6-5 with TRBJ1-2; D unclear. The CDR3 is made up of 13 amino acids. Per the germline V gene, CDR1 is MNHEY and CDR2 is SVGAGI. Trimming stripped 8 bases from V and 4 bases from J, with 14 bases between. DNA for the CDR3: TGTGCCAGCGCATTGGAAGAGTCCTATGGCTACACCTTC. Encoded protein: CASALEESYGYTF.

The chain combines TRBV30 with TRBJ2-5, with D perhaps matching TRBD1 (6 bases). The germline V gene encodes CDR1 GTSNPN and CDR2 SVGIG (reference sequence). The V end was cut by 4 bases, the J end by 6 bases, with 15 bases between. The CDR3 contains 13 residues. This CDR3 reads CAWNGQGRQTQYF. CDR3 coding DNA: TGTGCCTGGAACGGGCAGGGGCGACAGACCCAGTACTTC.

CDR3 DNA sequence: TGTGCCAGCAGCCACACACCTAAATCCTACGAGCAGTACTTC. It encodes CASSHTPKSYEQYF. This chain links TRBV13 with TRBJ2-7; D gene unclear. CDR3 length: 14 residues. V dropped 5 bases and J dropped 1 base, with 12 bases sitting between them. Germline CDR1 reads PRHDT; CDR2 reads FYEKMQ (reference sequence).

The rearrangement links TRBV5-5 to TRBJ1-1, with 7 positions matching TRBD1. The germline V gene has CDR1 SGHKS and CDR2 YYEKEE (reference sequence). The CDR3 has 15 residues. With V trimmed by 1 base and J by 5 bases, 8 bases remained unmatched. CDR3 protein: CASSLTQGGLTEAFF. The CDR3 DNA sequence: TGTGCCAGCAGCTTGACCCAGGGGGGGTTGACTGAAGCTTTCTTT.

The chain employs TRBV7-6 and TRBJ1-4; 7 bases fit TRBD1. Germline CDR1 and CDR2: SGHVS and FNYEAQ. The length of the CDR3 is 14 residues. The J segment lost 8 bases and the V segment lost 5 bases, leaving 8 bases of the junction unmatched. This CDR3 is CASSPGQPREKLFF. CDR3 DNA sequence: TGTGCCAGCAGCCCGGGACAGCCGCGAGAAAAACTGTTTTTT.

The J gene is TRBJ2-6, the V gene TRBV11-2, with TRBD1 matching 8 bases. This CDR3 is built from 18 residues. CDR1 is SGHAT, CDR2 FQNNGV, per germline. After removal of 5 bases from V and 0 bases from J, the junction contained 9 bases not matched to a gene. In nucleotides, the CDR3 is TGTGCCAGCAGCCCATGGGGACAGGTTAGCTCTGGGGCCAACGTCCTGACTTTC. This sequence encodes CASSPWGQVSSGANVLTF.

The CDR3 bases are TGTGCCAGCAGCCGACTCCTTGGACTGCAGTATTTT. Its protein product is CASSRLLGLQYF. The chain carries TRBV7-2 and TRBJ2-3, with D possibly being TRBD2 (5 bases). CDR3 length: 12 amino acids. V shed 5 bases and J shed 11 bases, with 14 bases lying between them. Germline assignment: CDR1 SGHTA and CDR2 FQGNSA.

The gene calls are TRBV7-9 and TRBJ2-6, with D hard to call. The germline V and J ends were trimmed by 4 bases and 0 bases, with 10 bases remaining between them. Germline-derived CDR1 and CDR2 are SEHNR and FQNEAQ (reference sequence). This CDR3 spans 16 amino acids. CDR3 bases: TGTGCCAGCAGCTCATTAAAGGTCTCTGGGGCCAACGTCCTGACTTTC. It encodes CASSSLKVSGANVLTF.

This clone was found once. This sequence joins TRBV5-8 and TRBJ1-5, with D uncertain. The CDR3 runs to 15 residues. V lost 4 bases to trimming and J lost 2 bases, with 13 bases between them. CDR1 and CDR2 (germline): SGHTS, YDEGEE. This CDR3 reads CASSAVQSGNQPQHF. The CDR3 bases are TGTGCCAGCAGCGCCGTCCAATCGGGCAATCAGCCCCAGCATTTT.

J is TRBJ1-1 and V is TRBV18, with a tentative D call TRBD1 (5 bases). V gave up 5 bases and J gave up 4 bases, with 14 bases separating them. CDR1 and CDR2 (germline): KGHSH, LQKENI. The length of the CDR3 is 14 residues. The CDR3 coding sequence is TGTGCCAGCTCAAACGGGGCCTGGGGCACTGAAGCTTTCTTT. Translation gives CASSNGAWGTEAFF.